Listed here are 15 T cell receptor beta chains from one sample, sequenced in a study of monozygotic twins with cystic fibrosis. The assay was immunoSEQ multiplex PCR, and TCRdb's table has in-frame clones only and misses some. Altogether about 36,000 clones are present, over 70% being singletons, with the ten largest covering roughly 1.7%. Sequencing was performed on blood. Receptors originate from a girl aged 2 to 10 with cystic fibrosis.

This CDR3 is CASSFAGGASYEQYF. In DNA, the CDR3 is TGCGCCAGCAGCTTTGCGGGGGGCGCATCCTACGAGCAGTACTTC. The V and J genes are TRBV5-1 and TRBJ2-7, with 8 bases aligning to TRBD2. Looked up from germline, CDR1 is SGHRS and CDR2 is YFSETQ. The length of the CDR3 is 15 residues. The V and J ends lost 2 bases and 1 base, in that order; junction bases with no gene match: 5.

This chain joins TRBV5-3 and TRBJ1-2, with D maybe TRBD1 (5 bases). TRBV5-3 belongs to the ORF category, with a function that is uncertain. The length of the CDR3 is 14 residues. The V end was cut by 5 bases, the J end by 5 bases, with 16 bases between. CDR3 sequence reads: CARRLCQGRYGYTF. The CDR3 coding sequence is TGTGCCAGAAGGCTATGCCAGGGTAGATATGGCTACACCTTC.

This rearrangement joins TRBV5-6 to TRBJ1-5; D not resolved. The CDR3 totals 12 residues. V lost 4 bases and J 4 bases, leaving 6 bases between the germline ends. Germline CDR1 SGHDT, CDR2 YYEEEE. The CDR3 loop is CASSAKNQPQHF. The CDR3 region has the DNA TGTGCCAGCAGCGCCAAAAATCAGCCCCAGCATTTT.

CDR3 sequence: CASSLQETQYF. The CDR3 bases are TGTGCCAGCTCCCTCCAAGAGACCCAGTACTTC. This chain joins TRBV2 and TRBJ2-5; D is ambiguous. Germline V lookup: CDR1 SNHLY, CDR2 FYNNEI. This CDR3 contains 11 residues. Trimming pared 8 bases from V and 1 base from J, leaving 5 bases between.

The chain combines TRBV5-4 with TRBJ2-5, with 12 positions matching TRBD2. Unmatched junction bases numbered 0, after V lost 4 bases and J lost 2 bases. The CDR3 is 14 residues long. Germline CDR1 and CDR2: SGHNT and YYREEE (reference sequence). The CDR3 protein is CASSTSGGQETQYF. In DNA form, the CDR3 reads TGTGCCAGCAGCACTAGCGGGGGGCAAGAGACCCAGTACTTC.

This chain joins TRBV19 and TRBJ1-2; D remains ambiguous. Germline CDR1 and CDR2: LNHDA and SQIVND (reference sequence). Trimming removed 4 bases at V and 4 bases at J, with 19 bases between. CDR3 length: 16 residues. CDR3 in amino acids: CASSSASTPGSYGYTF. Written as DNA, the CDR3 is TGTGCCAGTAGTAGCGCATCGACTCCGGGAAGCTATGGCTACACCTTC.

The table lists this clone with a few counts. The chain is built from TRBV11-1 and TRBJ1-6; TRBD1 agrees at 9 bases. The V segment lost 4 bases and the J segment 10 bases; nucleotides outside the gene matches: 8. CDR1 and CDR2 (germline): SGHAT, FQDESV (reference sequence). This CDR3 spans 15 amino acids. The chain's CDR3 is CASSSRTGERSPLHF. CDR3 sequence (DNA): TGTGCCAGCAGCTCACGGACAGGGGAACGGTCACCCCTCCACTTT.

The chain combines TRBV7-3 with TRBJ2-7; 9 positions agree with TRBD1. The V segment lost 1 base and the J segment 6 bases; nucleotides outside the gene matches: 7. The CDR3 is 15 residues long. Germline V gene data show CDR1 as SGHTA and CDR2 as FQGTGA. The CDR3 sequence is CASSLRGQGVGEQYF. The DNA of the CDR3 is TGTGCCAGCAGCTTAAGGGGACAGGGTGTGGGCGAGCAGTACTTC.

CDR3 bases: TGCGCCAGCAGCTTGCGAGGGGGCACAGATACGCAGTATTTT. Protein sequence: CASSLRGGTDTQYF. The rearrangement uses TRBV5-1 and TRBJ2-3; D could derive from TRBD1 or TRBD2 (5 bases each). Germline V gene lookup returns CDR1 SGHRS and CDR2 YFSETQ. The CDR3 spans 14 residues. Between the trimmed V and J ends, which lost 1 base and 1 base, there was a span of 7 bases.

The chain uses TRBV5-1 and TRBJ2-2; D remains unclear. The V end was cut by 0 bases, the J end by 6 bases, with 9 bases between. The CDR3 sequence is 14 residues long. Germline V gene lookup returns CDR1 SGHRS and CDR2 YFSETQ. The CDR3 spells CASSLAVTAGELFF. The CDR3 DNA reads TGCGCCAGCAGCTTGGCCGTAACTGCCGGGGAGCTGTTTTTT.

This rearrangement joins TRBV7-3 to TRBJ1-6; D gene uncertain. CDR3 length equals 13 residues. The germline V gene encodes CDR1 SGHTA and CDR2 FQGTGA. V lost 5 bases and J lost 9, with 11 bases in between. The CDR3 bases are TGTGCCAGCAGCCCCTGGAAGGGTTCACCCCTCCACTTT. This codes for CASSPWKGSPLHF. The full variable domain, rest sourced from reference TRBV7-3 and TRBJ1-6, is GAGVSQTPSNKVTEKGKYVELRCDPISGHTALYWYRQSLGQGPEFLIYFQGTGAADDSGLPNDRFFAVRPEGSVSTLKIQRTERGDSAVYLCASSPWKGSPLHFGNGTRLTVT.

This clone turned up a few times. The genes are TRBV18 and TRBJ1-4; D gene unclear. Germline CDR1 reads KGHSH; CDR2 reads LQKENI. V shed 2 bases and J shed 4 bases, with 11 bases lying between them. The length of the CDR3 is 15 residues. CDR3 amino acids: CASSPYKGVNEKLFF. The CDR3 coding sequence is TGTGCCAGCTCACCATATAAGGGCGTTAATGAAAAACTGTTTTTT.

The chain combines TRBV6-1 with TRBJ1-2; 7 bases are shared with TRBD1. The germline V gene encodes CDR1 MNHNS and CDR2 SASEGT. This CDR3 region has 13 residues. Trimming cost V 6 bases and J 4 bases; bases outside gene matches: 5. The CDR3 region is CASSRTGGYGYTF. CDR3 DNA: TGTGCCAGCAGCCGGACAGGAGGCTATGGCTACACCTTC.

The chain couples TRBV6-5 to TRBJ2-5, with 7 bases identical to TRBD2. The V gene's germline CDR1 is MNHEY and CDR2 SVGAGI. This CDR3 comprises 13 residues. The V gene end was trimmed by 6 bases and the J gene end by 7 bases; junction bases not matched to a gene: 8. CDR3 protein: CASRRLSGGTQYF. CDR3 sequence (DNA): TGTGCCAGCAGACGCCTTTCGGGGGGGACCCAGTACTTC.

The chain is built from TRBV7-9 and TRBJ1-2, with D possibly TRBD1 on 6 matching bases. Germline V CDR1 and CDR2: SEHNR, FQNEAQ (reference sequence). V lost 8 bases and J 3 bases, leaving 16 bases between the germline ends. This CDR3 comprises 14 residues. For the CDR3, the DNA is TGTGCCAGCGGTGCGGGGGGGCCCTACTATGGCTACACCTTC. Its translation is CASGAGGPYYGYTF.